The rows below give T cell receptor beta chains drawn from one sample of a study of vaccination and CD4 T cells after COVID-19. MiXCR, run by TCRdb on the PCR reads, gives a single entry per CDR3 protein. The sample gives approximately 16,000 distinct CDR3 sequences, approximately 81% of which show up once; more than 7.5% is in the top ten. For these TCRs, the target antigens are not known. Sample: CD4+ T cells from blood, cultured in vitro, taken after SARS-CoV-2 vaccination. The receptors derive from a human donor who received a COVID-19 vaccine. Both conserved end residues are part of each CDR3. The order of the fields is CDR3 length, J gene, clone size, D gene, V gene, CDR3 DNA, CDR3 protein. The D gene is left open where the match is weak. Only part of the rows carry a size: once, few, many, or a class if the clone is expanded.

>15|TRBJ2-1|-|TRBD2|TRBV20-1
TGCAGTGCTAATCTTCAAACTAGCGGGGGGTGGGAGCAGTTCTTC
CSANLQTSGGWEQFF
>20|TRBJ2-1|few|-|TRBV19
TGTGCCAGTAGTATAGGCCCCTTGCGGGGGCCTAGGAGCTCCTACAATGAGCAGTTCTTC
CASSIGPLRGPRSSYNEQFF
>14|TRBJ2-7|-|-|TRBV24-1
TGTGCCACCAGTGATCCCCCAGGGGACTACGAGCAGTACTTC
CATSDPPGDYEQYF
>13|TRBJ1-2|-|-|TRBV2
TGTGCCAGGGAAGACAGGACCAACTATGGCTACACCTTC
CAREDRTNYGYTF
>15|TRBJ1-6|-|TRBD1|TRBV6-1
TGTGCCAGCAGACCCACAGGGGGATCGAATTCACCCCTCCACTTT
CASRPTGGSNSPLHF
>14|TRBJ1-1|-|TRBD1|TRBV2
TGTGCCAGCAGTCGACAGGGGCGGAACACTGAAGCTTTCTTT
CASSRQGRNTEAFF
>16|TRBJ2-5|-|-|TRBV6-2/TRBV6-3
TGTGCCAGCAGTCGCCCGACCCGGGGTGCGCTGGAGACCCAGTACTTC
CASSRPTRGALETQYF
>12|TRBJ1-2|-|TRBD1|TRBV2
TGTGCCAGCAAGACAGACAGGGGCGGCTACACCTTC
CASKTDRGGYTF
>15|TRBJ2-1|-|-|TRBV27
TGTGCCAGCAGTTTCAGGGTTGGACCCTACAATGAGCAGTTCTTC
CASSFRVGPYNEQFF
>14|TRBJ2-3|-|-|TRBV11-3
TGTGCCAGCAGCTTGGGGGAAAGCACAGATACGCAGTATTTT
CASSLGESTDTQYF
>14|TRBJ2-3|-|TRBD2|TRBV20-1
TGCTCCTCGACTAGCGGGGGACACACAGATACGCAGTATTTT
CSSTSGGHTDTQYF
>18|TRBJ1-5|-|-|TRBV21-1
TGTGCCAGCAGCAAAGACGGGACGGGGAGTTATAGCAATCAGCCCCAGCATTTT
CASSKDGTGSYSNQPQHF
>17|TRBJ2-3|few|-|TRBV6-1
TGTGCCAGCAGTCCCGCCGGGTCGGCACCAGGCCCTCGTACGCAGTATTTT
CASSPAGSAPGPRTQYF
>13|TRBJ1-5|-|TRBD1|TRBV30
TGTGCCTGGAGTCTAGGGGGCGCGGGTCTCCAGCATTTT
CAWSLGGAGLQHF
>16|TRBJ1-6|-|-|TRBV6-2/TRBV6-3
TGTGCCAGGCCCCTCCCCGTGAAGGAACTTAATTCACCCCTCCACTTT
CARPLPVKELNSPLHF
>12|TRBJ2-7|once|TRBD1|TRBV20-1
TGCAGTGCTGAGGGACAGGGGGCCGAGCAGTACTTC
CSAEGQGAEQYF
>15|TRBJ1-5|few|-|TRBV10-3
TGTGCCATCAGTGAGCAGGGTCGGAGCAATCAGCCCCAGCATTTT
CAISEQGRSNQPQHF
>19|TRBJ2-1|-|-|TRBV1
TGCACCAGCAGCCCCCCTAGGGCGAGGGCCAAGGGGCCCTACAATGAGCAGTTCTTC
CTSSPPRARAKGPYNEQFF
>15|TRBJ1-2|-|-|TRBV27
TGTGCCAGCAGCTTCACCGGTTCACTGGGCTATGGCTACACCTTC
CASSFTGSLGYGYTF
>14|TRBJ1-5|-|TRBD1|TRBV20-1
TGCAGTGCGAACCGGGACAGGGCAAGTCAGCCCCAGCATTTT
CSANRDRASQPQHF
>14|TRBJ2-3|-|-|TRBV27
TGTGCCAGCAGTTTAGAGGTGAACACAGATACGCAGTATTTT
CASSLEVNTDTQYF
>16|TRBJ1-2|medium-sized|-|TRBV7-8
TGTGCCAGCAGCTTAGCCCGAGCAGGGCCTAACTATGGCTACACCTTC
CASSLARAGPNYGYTF
>11|TRBJ1-1|-|-|TRBV19
TGTGCCAGTGAATCGCGGACTGAAGCTTTCTTT
CASESRTEAFF
>14|TRBJ1-2|-|-|TRBV7-9
TGTGCCAGCAGCTTAGAGCAGAGTAACTATGGCTACACCTTC
CASSLEQSNYGYTF
>17|TRBJ1-4|-|TRBD1|TRBV24-1
TGTGCCACCAGTGATTCCCAGGGGGTTACGACTAATGAAAAACTGTTTTTT
CATSDSQGVTTNEKLFF
>16|TRBJ2-2|medium-sized|TRBD2|TRBV5-4
TGTGCCAGCAGCCCAACTAGCGGGGGGAACACCGGGGAGCTGTTTTTT
CASSPTSGGNTGELFF
>13|TRBJ2-5|-|-|TRBV7-9
TGTGCCAGCAGCTCCCGACGGAAGGAGACCCAGTACTTC
CASSSRRKETQYF
>15|TRBJ2-7|-|-|TRBV20-1
TGCAGTGCCTATTTGTCCGGGACACCTTCTGAGGAGCAGTACTTC
CSAYLSGTPSEEQYF
>15|TRBJ1-3|once|-|TRBV30
TGTGCCTGGACCGGCGACGGGGGTAGGGGAAACACCATATATTTT
CAWTGDGGRGNTIYF